The following is a TCR beta chain sequence with its context. Its specific antigen is unknown. No clone much larger than this one lies a single base away; base qualities are absent. The run used an Illumina HiSeq 2500. Quantitative 5'-RACE with molecular barcodes was used to prepare TCR beta libraries. The original methods were these. To identify disease-linked TCR variants, a new computational method was used, one built on a probabilistic model of VDJ rearrangement. TCRdb took the public reads, trimmed them with fastp at Q25, ran MiXCR for clone calling and kept in-frame beta chains. Here each entry gathers all rows of one CDR3 protein and keeps the most common genes and DNA. Here the V and J calls rest on TCRdb's processing, not on the authors' analysis. The sample profile shows around 300,000 distinct CDR3 sequences; roughly 14% of them were found once. The top ten clones comprise 1.1% of the sample.

This sample is drawn from a study of CD8 T cells in ankylosing spondylitis listed by TCRdb under 2017. For the study in its entirety: T cell receptor beta repertoires were profiled in healthy donors and ankylosing spondylitis patients so that disease-linked TCR variants could be found. The full study cohort comprised 25 ankylosing spondylitis patients and 85 to 120 healthy donors. Peripheral blood was sampled, and synovial fluid was additionally collected from ankylosing spondylitis patients.

What the authors observed across the whole study: A CD8+ phenotype was shown by the disease-linked clones, which were found at relatively low frequencies in peripheral blood. The disease-linked clones were reported as significantly enriched in matched synovial fluid samples from ankylosing spondylitis patients. A TCR beta motif made up of 7 to 9 highly homologous amino acid variants appeared to be characteristic of blood from ankylosing spondylitis patients. Some TCR beta motif variants had previously been reported in synovial fluid and blood of reactive arthritis patients, which suggested common disease-initiation mechanisms.

Sequencing was done on a sample of blood, either unsorted or a sorted T cell fraction (not recorded which). This TCR derives from a male donor with ankylosing spondylitis or in good health (not recorded which).

The CDR3 reads CASSLDPSFSYEQYF. In nucleotides, the sequence is TGCGCCAGCAGCTTGGATCCCTCTTTCTCCTACGAGCAGTACTTC. The receptor chain draws on TRBV5-1 and TRBJ2-7, with no confidently assigned D gene. CDR1 SGHRS and CDR2 YFSETQ were looked up in the germline V gene. Trimming at the junction amounts to 0 bases on V and 0 bases on J, and the germline ends lie 10 bases apart. Including the terminal cysteine and phenylalanine, the CDR3 comprises 15 residues. This entry keeps only the CDR3 DNA: 45 bases, framed from base 1.